The rows below give T cell receptor beta chains drawn from one sample of a study of beta chain features in type 1 diabetes. TCRdb's table, derived via immunoSEQ multiplex PCR, lists solely in-frame clones and lacks some. This repertoire shows around 350,000 clones, 10% to 15% found once; its top ten account for more than 0.015%. Sequenced sample: naive CD4+ T cells from blood. The receptor set was obtained from a man aged 18 to 30 in good health. Each CDR3 is given with its conserved first and last residue. Fields, in order: V gene, J gene, CDR3 protein.

V gene: TRBV7-9; J gene: TRBJ2-7; CDR3 protein: CASSPGQGTYEQYF
V gene: TRBV7-9; J gene: TRBJ2-3; CDR3 protein: CASSPTGGATDTQYF
V gene: TRBV4-3; J gene: TRBJ2-7; CDR3 protein: CASSLITSGATYEQYF
V gene: TRBV30; J gene: TRBJ2-2; CDR3 protein: CAWSQGDRNTGELFF
V gene: TRBV4-3; J gene: TRBJ2-1; CDR3 protein: CASSSVGGGSTEQFF
V gene: TRBV20-1; J gene: TRBJ1-1; CDR3 protein: CSARAGTGAFF
V gene: TRBV20-1; J gene: TRBJ2-3; CDR3 protein: CAGGIDTQYF
V gene: TRBV9; J gene: TRBJ1-4; CDR3 protein: CASSVGTATNEKLFF
V gene: TRBV4-1; J gene: TRBJ2-7; CDR3 protein: CASSQEGTSYEQYF
V gene: TRBV7-9; J gene: TRBJ1-2; CDR3 protein: CASSSLTANYGYTF
V gene: TRBV7-2; J gene: TRBJ2-2; CDR3 protein: CASSYRAGTGELFF
V gene: TRBV7-3; J gene: TRBJ2-1; CDR3 protein: CASSLNSGSGNEQFF
V gene: TRBV6-6; J gene: TRBJ1-4; CDR3 protein: CASSRDREYEKLFF
V gene: TRBV11-2; J gene: TRBJ1-1; CDR3 protein: CASSLDLAGRTEAFF
V gene: TRBV9; J gene: TRBJ2-5; CDR3 protein: CASSPAGSAGGSGSTQYF
V gene: TRBV4-3; J gene: TRBJ2-2; CDR3 protein: CASSRTGQTGELFF
V gene: TRBV4-2; J gene: TRBJ1-2; CDR3 protein: CASSPTGGANYGYTF
V gene: TRBV11-1; J gene: TRBJ2-1; CDR3 protein: CASSSEQGGGNEQFF
V gene: TRBV4-3; J gene: TRBJ2-3; CDR3 protein: CASSQRGGTDTQYF
V gene: TRBV5-4; J gene: TRBJ1-2; CDR3 protein: CASSLYLSRQKNYGYTF
V gene: TRBV6-1; J gene: TRBJ1-6; CDR3 protein: CASSEPGWNSPLHF
V gene: TRBV18; J gene: TRBJ2-1; CDR3 protein: CASSSQGTYNEQFF
V gene: TRBV9; J gene: TRBJ2-1; CDR3 protein: CASSLRGLGTKSYNEQFF
V gene: TRBV6-6; J gene: TRBJ1-5; CDR3 protein: CASSYARGHGQPQHF
V gene: TRBV9; J gene: TRBJ2-3; CDR3 protein: CASSARGQGDPPDTQYF
V gene: TRBV7-8; J gene: TRBJ2-1; CDR3 protein: CASSLVAASYNEQFF
V gene: TRBV7-9; J gene: TRBJ2-1; CDR3 protein: CASSPGLAGGNEQFF
V gene: TRBV2; J gene: TRBJ2-5; CDR3 protein: CASSPQTGTQETQYF